The clone carrying this T cell receptor (beta chain) was detected a few times. The data were obtained in a study of cytomegalovirus exposure and HLA in healthy donors. The wider study: About 80 million unique TCRs, all from HLA-typed donors, were included in an early release of the data. Across 300 to 400 genotyped donors, approximately 80% landed in the Caucasian-associated ancestry cluster.

Researchers ran the PCR with 60 Vbeta and 13 Jbeta primers. Measured with immunoSEQ multiplex PCR; TCRdb has only the in-frame clones, and not every one. The table includes roughly 130,000 clones, more than 60% detected once. Between the trimmed V and J ends, which lost 4 bases and 7 bases, there was a span of 7 bases. The CDR3 sequence is 11 residues long. CDR1 and CDR2 from the germline V gene are PRHDT and FYEKMQ (reference sequence). The specimen was PBMCs. The chain recombines TRBV13 with TRBJ1-1; no clear D gene. The origin of this receptor is a man between 18 and 29 years old in good health and CMV-seronegative. The CDR3 spells CASSSGDEAFF. CDR3 DNA sequence: TGTGCCAGCAGCTCCGGAGATGAAGCTTTCTTT.